This TCR beta chain is drawn from a study of cytotoxic CD8 clonotypes in ibrutinib-treated CLL. Study-wide context: Patients attained some 25 partial and 2 complete responses; at median approximately 64 months, roughly 15 remained remitted while roughly 12 progressed. General observations from the study: Stable or contracted on treatment, public clonotypes were also uncommon.

Points on this clone: What it binds is unknown.

Some clones are missing from TCRdb's copy, which holds only in-frame ones; the method was immunoSEQ multiplex PCR. The sample contains about 130,000 clones, around 80% of which appear only once. Trimming took off 1 base at V and 4 bases at J, with 8 bases between the two ends. Germline-derived CDR1 and CDR2 are SGHDN and FVKESK. The CDR3 spans 14 residues. This chain uses TRBV14 with TRBJ2-1; D gene unclear. The receptor was isolated from a human donor with chronic lymphocytic leukemia. Sequenced material: PBMCs, taken after 12 months of ibrutinib treatment. CDR3 sequence (DNA): TGTGCCAGCAGCCAAGTTACAGAGTACAATGAGCAGTTCTTC. Translated: CASSQVTEYNEQFF.